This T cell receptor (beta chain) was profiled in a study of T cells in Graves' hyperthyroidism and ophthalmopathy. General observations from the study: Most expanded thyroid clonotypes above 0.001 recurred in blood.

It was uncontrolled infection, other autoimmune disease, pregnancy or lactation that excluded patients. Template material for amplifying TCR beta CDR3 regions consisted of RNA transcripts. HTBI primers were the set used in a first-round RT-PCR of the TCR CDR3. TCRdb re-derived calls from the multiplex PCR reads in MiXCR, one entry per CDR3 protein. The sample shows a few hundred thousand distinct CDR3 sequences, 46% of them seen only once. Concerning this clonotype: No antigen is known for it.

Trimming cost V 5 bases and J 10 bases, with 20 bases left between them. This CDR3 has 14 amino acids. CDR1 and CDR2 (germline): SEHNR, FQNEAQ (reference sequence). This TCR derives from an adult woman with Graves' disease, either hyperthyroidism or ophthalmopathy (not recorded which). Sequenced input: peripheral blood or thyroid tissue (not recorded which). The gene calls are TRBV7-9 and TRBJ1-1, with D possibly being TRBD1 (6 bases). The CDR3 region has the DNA TGTGCCAGCAGCCTACCGACGGGGGGGCGGGTAGCTTTCTTT. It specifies CASSLPTGGRVAFF. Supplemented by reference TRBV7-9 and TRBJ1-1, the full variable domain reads DTGVSQNPRHKITKRGQNVTFRCDPISEHNRLYWYRQTLGQGPEFLTYFQNEAQLEKSRLLSDRFSAERPKGSFSTLEIQRTEQGDSAMYLCASSLPTGGRVAFFGQGTRLTVV.